The clone carrying this T cell receptor (beta chain) was observed many times. Its antigen is not known. The sample is drawn from a study of Graves' ophthalmopathy and Graves' hyperthyroidism. Study-wide results and limits: In blood appeared most of the expanded thyroid clonotypes whose frequency exceeded 0.001.

RNA transcripts were the template, and TCR beta CDR3 regions were amplified from them. An initial RT-PCR round employing HTBI primers preceded a second-round multiplex PCR. TCRdb processed the multiplex PCR reads anew with MiXCR; each CDR3 protein has one entry. The table records around 340,000 distinct CDR3 sequences, roughly 15% of them present only once. Deletions cut 6 bases from V and 1 base from J, with 15 bases between. This CDR3 contains 15 residues. Looked up from germline, CDR1 is MNHNS and CDR2 is SASEGT. Exclusion applied to patients with other autoimmune diseases, uncontrolled infections, pregnancy or lactation. Diagnosis was based on clinical symptoms, serum thyroxine, TRAb, thyroid ultrasound and orbital computed tomography.

The J gene is TRBJ1-1, the V gene TRBV6-1; D uncertain. Source material: peripheral blood. The clonotype comes from an adult man with Graves' ophthalmopathy. The CDR3 sequence is CASSSEGAWNTEAFF. In DNA, the CDR3 is TGTGCCAGCAGCTCCGAGGGAGCATGGAACACTGAAGCTTTCTTT.